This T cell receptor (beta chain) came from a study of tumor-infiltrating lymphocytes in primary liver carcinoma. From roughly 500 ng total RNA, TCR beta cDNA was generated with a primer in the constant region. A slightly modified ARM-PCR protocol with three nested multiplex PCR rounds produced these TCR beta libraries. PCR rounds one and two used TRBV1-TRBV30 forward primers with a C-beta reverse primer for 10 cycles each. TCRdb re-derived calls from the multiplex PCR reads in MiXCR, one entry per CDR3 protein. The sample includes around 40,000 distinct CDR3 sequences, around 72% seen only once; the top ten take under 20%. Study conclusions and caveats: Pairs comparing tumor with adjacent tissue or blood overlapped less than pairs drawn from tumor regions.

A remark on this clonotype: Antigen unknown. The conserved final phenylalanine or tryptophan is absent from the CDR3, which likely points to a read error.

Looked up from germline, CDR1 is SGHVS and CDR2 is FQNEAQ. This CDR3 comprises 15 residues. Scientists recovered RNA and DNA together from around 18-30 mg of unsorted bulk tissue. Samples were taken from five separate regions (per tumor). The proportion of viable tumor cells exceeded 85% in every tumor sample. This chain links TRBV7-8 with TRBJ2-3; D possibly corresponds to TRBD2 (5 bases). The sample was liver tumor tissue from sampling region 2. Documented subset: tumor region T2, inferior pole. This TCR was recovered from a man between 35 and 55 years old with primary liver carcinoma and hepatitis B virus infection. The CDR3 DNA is TGTGCTAGCAGCCCCCTTAGGACTCTCACAGATACGCAGTATCTT. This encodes CASSPLRTLTDTQYL.